Presented here are 17 T cell receptor beta chains from one specimen sequenced in a study of glioma-infiltrating T cells after dendritic cell vaccination. The time point denotes: after dendritic cell vaccination, including at tumor progression/relapse. Libraries were prepared by immunoSEQ multiplex PCR; TCRdb keeps only in-frame clonotypes and omits some of them. The sample includes roughly 60,000 clones, around 85% of them seen just once. This specimen consisted of blood, obtained after dendritic cell vaccination. These receptors originate from a human donor with glioblastoma.

The rearrangement links TRBV29-1 to TRBJ2-1; weak D call: TRBD1 (7 bases). With 3 bases removed from V and 3 bases from J, the gap between germline ends came to 18 bases. Germline V gives CDR1 SQVTM, CDR2 ANQGSEA. CDR3 length: 16 amino acids. As DNA, the CDR3 is TGCAGCGTTGACCGGGGTCAGGGGGGAAACTACAATGAGCAGTTCTTC. Its translation is CSVDRGQGGNYNEQFF.

V usage is TRBV11-2 and J usage is TRBJ1-5; a weak D match, TRBD1 (6 bases). Per germline, CDR1 SGHAT and CDR2 FQNNGV. The CDR3 is 16 amino acids. The V and J ends lost 5 bases and 0 bases respectively, with 14 bases between them. The DNA for the CDR3 is TGTGCCAGCAGCCCCCGGACAGAATATAGCAATCAGCCCCAGCATTTT. This codes for CASSPRTEYSNQPQHF.

This clone has a single count. This chain joins TRBV25-1 and TRBJ2-5; 7 bases are shared with TRBD2. The CDR3 spans 14 residues. Looked up from germline, CDR1 is MGHDK and CDR2 is SYGVNS. Unmatched junction bases numbered 4, after V lost 1 base and J lost 5 bases. As DNA, the CDR3 is TGTGCCAGCAGTGAATTGGGGGAGGGGGAGACCCAGTACTTC. It translates to CASSELGEGETQYF.

The genes are TRBV30 and TRBJ2-7, with D perhaps matching TRBD1 (6 bases). This CDR3 contains 12 residues. V was pared by 4 bases and J by 1 base, with 8 bases between. CDR1 is GTSNPN and CDR2 is SVGIG in the germline V gene (reference sequence). The CDR3 spells CAWTTGSYEQYF. DNA of the CDR3: TGTGCCTGGACCACAGGGTCCTACGAGCAGTACTTC.

This clone was detected only a few times. The chain employs TRBV7-2 and TRBJ2-7; 9 positions agree with TRBD2. The CDR3 is 15 amino acids. The V segment lost 5 bases and the J segment 6 bases; nucleotides outside the gene matches: 11. CDR1 SGHTA and CDR2 FQGNSA come from the germline V gene. The CDR3 bases are TGTGCCAGCAGCAACTCAAGGGAGCGGGGGGTCGAGCAGTACTTC. Translating it yields CASSNSRERGVEQYF.

This clone came up a few times. The gene calls are TRBV9 and TRBJ2-7; 7 bases align to TRBD2. Germline V gene sequence: CDR1 SGDLS, CDR2 YYNGEE. The CDR3 length is 12 residues. V trimming: 3 bases; J trimming: 7 bases; junction bases outside the gene matches: 4. CDR3 bases: TGTGCCAGCAGCGGGGAGGGGAGAGAGCAGTACTTC. Protein: CASSGEGREQYF.

Note on this clone: Other nucleotide sequences from this sample produce the same CDR3. V gene TRBV27 combines with J gene TRBJ1-2, with 8 bases fitting TRBD1. The CDR3 is made up of 14 amino acids. From germline, CDR1 is MNHEY and CDR2 SMNVEV (reference sequence). The trim removed 4 bases at V and 4 bases at J, leaving 5 bases unmatched. The CDR3 protein is CASSSPGQGYGYTF. Here the CDR3 DNA reads TGTGCCAGCAGTTCCCCCGGACAGGGCTATGGCTACACCTTC.

This chain joins TRBV18 and TRBJ2-7; a weak D match, TRBD2 (5 bases). Germline CDR1 KGHSH, CDR2 LQKENI. Trimming left V 1 base short and J 4 bases short, with 11 bases between. The CDR3 sequence is 14 residues long. This CDR3 reads CASSPLEGEYEQYF. The CDR3 coding sequence is TGTGCCAGCTCACCACTCGAGGGTGAGTACGAGCAGTACTTC.

Note on this clone: Within the sample, other DNA sequences also encode this same CDR3. This sequence joins TRBV4-1 and TRBJ1-6, with D unclear. The CDR3 length is 19 residues. The germline V gene encodes CDR1 MGHRA and CDR2 YSYEKL. V was clipped by 0 bases and J by 0 bases, with 15 bases between them. This CDR3 reads CASSQDIDPYSSYNSPLHF. The DNA of the CDR3 is TGCGCCAGCAGCCAAGATATTGACCCCTACAGCTCCTATAATTCACCCCTCCACTTT.

The rearrangement uses TRBV6-1 and TRBJ1-2; TRBD1 matches 8 bases. The CDR3 covers 15 residues. Germline V lookup: CDR1 MNHNS, CDR2 SASEGT. V gave up 1 base and J gave up 7 bases; unmatched junction bases: 8. Here the CDR3 DNA reads TGTGCCAGCAGTGAAGGCCCCAGGGGGCGAGTTGGCTACACCTTC. Protein sequence: CASSEGPRGRVGYTF.

The chain couples TRBV5-1 to TRBJ2-7, with D perhaps matching TRBD1 (5 bases). This CDR3 spans 15 amino acids. The V gene lost 4 bases and the J gene lost 3 bases, with 17 bases spanning the gap. CDR1 is SGHRS and CDR2 is YFSETQ in the germline V gene. CDR3 loop: CASSLASGRVYEQYF. In nucleotides, the CDR3 is TGCGCCAGCAGCCTGGCGTCCGGCAGGGTCTACGAGCAGTACTTC.

The chain combines TRBV30 with TRBJ1-4, with D possibly TRBD1 on 6 matching bases. In germline, CDR1 is GTSNPN, CDR2 SVGIG (reference sequence). The CDR3 is 16 amino acids. The V gene lost 2 bases and the J gene lost 15 bases, with 28 bases spanning the gap. CDR3 amino acids: CAWSPHPRGRNPWLFF. Written as DNA, the CDR3 is TGTGCCTGGAGTCCCCATCCCAGGGGCCGAAACCCATGGTTGTTTTTT.

The gene calls are TRBV5-1 and TRBJ1-1; D remains ambiguous. CDR1 SGHRS and CDR2 YFSETQ come from the germline V gene. CDR3 length: 16 residues. With 0 bases removed from V and 3 bases from J, the gap between germline ends came to 15 bases. CDR3 in DNA: TGCGCCAGCAGCTTGGATGGTTACGGAGTGGACACTGAAGCTTTCTTT. Translating it yields CASSLDGYGVDTEAFF.

This chain connects TRBV7-9 to TRBJ2-5; 8 positions match TRBD2. J lost 1 base, V lost 5 bases, and 9 bases had no gene match. The CDR3 has 16 amino acids. Germline loops: CDR1 SEHNR, CDR2 FQNEAQ (reference sequence). In DNA, the CDR3 is TGTGCCAGCAGCCTCTACCGGGGGGGCCGCCAAGAGACCCAGTACTTC. Translated, it gives CASSLYRGGRQETQYF.

The V call is TRBV2, the J call TRBJ2-5, with 8 bases identical to TRBD2. The V segment lost 5 bases and the J segment 5 bases; nucleotides outside the gene matches: 13. This CDR3 is built from 16 residues. CDR1 is SNHLY and CDR2 is FYNNEI in the germline V gene. In nucleotides, the CDR3 is TGTGCCAGCAGTCCCCCACCCCGCGGGGGGAGGGAGACCCAGTACTTC. Protein: CASSPPPRGGRETQYF.

This chain uses TRBV7-9 with TRBJ2-3, with 7 nucleotides matching TRBD2. The CDR3 is 17 residues long. The germline V gene has CDR1 SEHNR and CDR2 FQNEAQ (reference sequence). V lost 6 bases, J lost 0 bases, and 12 bases stayed unmatched. CDR3 nucleotides: TGTGCCAGCAGACCCGACCGGACGGGACTAAGCACAGATACGCAGTATTTT. This gives the protein CASRPDRTGLSTDTQYF.

This clone showed up just once. The chain recombines TRBV10-3 with TRBJ1-1, with D tentatively TRBD1 (6 bases). V was clipped by 5 bases and J by 2 bases, with 15 bases between them. The CDR3 is 15 residues long. Germline V gives CDR1 ENHRY, CDR2 SYGVKD. CDR3 in amino acids: CAISSDGRGNTEAFF. CDR3 in DNA: TGTGCCATCAGTTCGGATGGCAGGGGTAACACTGAAGCTTTCTTT.